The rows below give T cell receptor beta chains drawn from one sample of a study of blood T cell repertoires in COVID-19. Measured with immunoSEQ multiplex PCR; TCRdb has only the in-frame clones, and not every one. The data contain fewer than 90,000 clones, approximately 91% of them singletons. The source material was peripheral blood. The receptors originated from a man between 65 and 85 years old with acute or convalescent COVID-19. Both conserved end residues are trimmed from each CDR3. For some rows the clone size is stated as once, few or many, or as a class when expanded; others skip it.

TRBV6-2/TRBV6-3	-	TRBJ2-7	ASSSGTSGPYEQY
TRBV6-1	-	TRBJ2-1	ASTEAGLAGINEF
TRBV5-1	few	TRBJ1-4	ASSLDGLREKLF
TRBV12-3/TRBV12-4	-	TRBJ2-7	ASSHRVGEQY
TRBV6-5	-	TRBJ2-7	ASSQGHRSYEQY
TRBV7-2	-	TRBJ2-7	ASSSIAGGYEQY
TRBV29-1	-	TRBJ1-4	SEHYRNYNEKLF
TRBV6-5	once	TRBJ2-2	ASNAWGGSTGELF
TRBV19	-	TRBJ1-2	ASSMDTGAGYT
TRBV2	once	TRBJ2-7	ASSVRVGGTEEQY
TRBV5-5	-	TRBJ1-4	ASSLTGVPNEKLF
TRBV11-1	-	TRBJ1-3	ASALGEAGNTIY
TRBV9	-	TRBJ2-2	ASSADFGLAGSTGELF
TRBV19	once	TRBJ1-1	ASSVRRDTEVF
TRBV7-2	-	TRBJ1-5	ASSLKQGNQPQH
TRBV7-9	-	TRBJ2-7	ASSLVGQGLFYEQY
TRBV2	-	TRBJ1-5	ASTRALAANQPQH
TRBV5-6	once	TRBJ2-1	ASSSLGRLGRYDEQF
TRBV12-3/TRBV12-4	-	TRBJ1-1	ASTQVLEAF
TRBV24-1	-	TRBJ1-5	ATSETGFNQPQH
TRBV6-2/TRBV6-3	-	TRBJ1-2	ASSLKGTGPYGYT
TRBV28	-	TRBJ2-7	ASSSHSWASYEQY
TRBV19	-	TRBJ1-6	ASSYGVGNSPLH
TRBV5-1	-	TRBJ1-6	ASSLGGQGSNSPLH
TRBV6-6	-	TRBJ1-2	ASETATGGYGYT
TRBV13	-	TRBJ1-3	ASSRPGQGENTIY
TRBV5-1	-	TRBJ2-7	ASSLVSRFDYEQY
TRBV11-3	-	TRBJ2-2	ASSLTSGTTFSGELF
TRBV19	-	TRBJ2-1	ASRTGGRNEQF
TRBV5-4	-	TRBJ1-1	ASSWDRLNTEAF
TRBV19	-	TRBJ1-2	ASATGTGGYGYT
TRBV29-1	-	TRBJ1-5	SVAAGFNQPQH
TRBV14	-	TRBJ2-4	ASSPGLAGAENIQY
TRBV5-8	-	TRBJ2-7	ASSLAGGSVAEQY
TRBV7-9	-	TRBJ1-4	AGSRSVGQGYEKLF
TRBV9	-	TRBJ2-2	ASSAGRVGPPYTGELF
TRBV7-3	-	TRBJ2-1	ASSLSNSANEQF
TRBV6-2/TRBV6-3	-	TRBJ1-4	ASSASGGGEKLF
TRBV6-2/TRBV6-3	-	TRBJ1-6	ASSQRTGSAYNSPLH
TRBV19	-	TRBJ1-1	ASSTDRGLVVAEAF
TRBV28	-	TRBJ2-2	ASSLGGAWREANTGELF
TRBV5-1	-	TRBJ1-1	ASSLEVRGSVNTEAF
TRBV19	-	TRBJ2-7	ASSGSGTGGYEQY
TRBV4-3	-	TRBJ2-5	ASRRTSDRAETQY
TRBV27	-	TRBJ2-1	ASSLRLAGVLPYNEQF
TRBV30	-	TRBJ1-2	AWSVGRGYGYT
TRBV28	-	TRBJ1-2	ASKGQGAGGYT
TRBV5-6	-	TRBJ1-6	ASSFNRVTKLH
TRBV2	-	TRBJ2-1	ASTLGAGGPIEQF
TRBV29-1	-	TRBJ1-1	SAYRGSTEAF
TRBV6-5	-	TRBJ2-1	ASSYSSRAYAEQF
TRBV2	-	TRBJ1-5	ASSSGGASSNQPQH
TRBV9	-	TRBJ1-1	ASSPRSTEAF
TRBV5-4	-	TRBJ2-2	ASSLVGGGPVTGELF
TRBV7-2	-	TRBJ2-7	ASRKQGTSYEQY
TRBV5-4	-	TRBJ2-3	ASSLETSRTDTQY
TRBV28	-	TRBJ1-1	ASSPLTGNTEAF
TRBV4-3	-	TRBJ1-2	ASSQEGQLGGYT
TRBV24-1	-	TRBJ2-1	ATSDGWGGATNEQF
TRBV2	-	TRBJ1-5	ASKELGDRTNQPQH